Each of the 9 T cell receptor beta chains below was sequenced from the same sample in a study of PD-L1 blockade in urothelial cancer. The table came from immunoSEQ multiplex PCR; TCRdb's copy has only in-frame clones and leaves some out. The table has some 56,000 clones, over 75% seen once. Time point given: pretreatment peripheral blood. The source material was PBMCs, sampled around atezolizumab (anti-PD-L1) treatment. The receptor source for this set is a man between 65 and 80 years old with urothelial cancer.

This chain links TRBV28 with TRBJ2-7; the D is unclear. Germline V gene sequence: CDR1 MDHEN, CDR2 SYDVKM. Trimming took 4 bases from V and 2 from J, leaving 12 bases between them. The CDR3 runs to 14 residues. This CDR3 is CASSSRFKPYEQYF. Here the CDR3 DNA reads TGTGCCAGCAGTTCCCGATTTAAGCCCTACGAGCAGTACTTC.

The gene calls are TRBV5-4 and TRBJ2-7; TRBD1 matches 7 bases. The ends lost 4 bases at V and 3 bases at J; junction bases unmatched: 4. This CDR3 has 13 amino acids. Germline loops: CDR1 SGHNT, CDR2 YYREEE (reference sequence). CDR3 amino acids: CASSVQGDYEQYF. As DNA, the CDR3 is TGTGCCAGCAGCGTTCAGGGGGACTACGAGCAGTACTTC.

This chain uses TRBV27 with TRBJ2-4; TRBD1 aligns across 8 bases. CDR1 is MNHEY and CDR2 is SMNVEV in the germline V gene (reference sequence). This CDR3 contains 16 residues. With 4 bases clipped from V and 6 bases from J, the junction kept 11 bases outside the gene matches. CDR3: CASSSSAGQVTNIQYF. Here the CDR3 DNA reads TGTGCCAGCAGTTCGAGCGCGGGACAGGTTACAAACATTCAGTACTTC.

The chain uses TRBV7-2 and TRBJ2-5; 8 nucleotides line up with TRBD2. Germline assignment: CDR1 SGHTA and CDR2 FQGNSA. There are 12 residues in the CDR3. Trimming took 5 bases from V and 11 from J; bases not matched to a gene: 7. CDR3 coding DNA: TGTGCCAGCAGCCCGGGACTAGTTTCTCAGTACTTC. Its translation: CASSPGLVSQYF.

This chain links TRBV25-1 with TRBJ1-1; D is uncertain. Germline CDR1 MGHDK, CDR2 SYGVNS. CDR3 length: 14 amino acids. Trimming took 5 bases from V and 6 from J, leaving 16 bases between them. The CDR3 protein is CASSPPGARAEAFF. The CDR3, as DNA: TGTGCCAGCAGTCCCCCCGGAGCGAGGGCTGAAGCTTTCTTT.

V usage is TRBV5-6 and J usage is TRBJ2-5; a weak D match, TRBD2 (6 bases). The length of the CDR3 is 13 residues. In germline, CDR1 is SGHDT, CDR2 YYEEEE. V was clipped by 4 bases and J by 5 bases, with 12 bases between them. The CDR3 nucleotides are TGTGCCAGCAGCGAGGGCGGGACGGAGACCCAGTACTTC. Its protein product is CASSEGGTETQYF.

The chain has TRBV28 and TRBJ2-5; 9 bases are shared with TRBD2. V shed 5 bases and J 5 bases; nucleotides not matched to a gene: 18. The germline V gene encodes CDR1 MDHEN and CDR2 SYDVKM. The CDR3 is 18 amino acids. The chain's CDR3 is CASSPSPGGGRAEETQYF. The CDR3 DNA reads as TGTGCCAGCAGTCCCTCCCCGGGGGGCGGGAGGGCAGAGGAGACCCAGTACTTC.

The rearrangement joins TRBV4-2 to TRBJ2-2, with 8 positions matching TRBD2. Germline V CDR1 and CDR2: LGHNA, YNFKEQ. After removal of 1 base from V and 6 bases from J, the junction contained 7 bases not matched to a gene. There are 16 residues in the CDR3. Here the CDR3 reads CASSQGLAGLPGELFF. CDR3 in DNA: TGTGCCAGCAGCCAAGGGCTAGCGGGCCTCCCCGGGGAGCTGTTTTTT.

The CDR3 is CASSLGTRSYEQYF. CDR3 in DNA: TGCGCCAGCAGCTTAGGGACTAGGTCCTACGAGCAGTACTTC. V and J are TRBV5-1 and TRBJ2-7, with 8 bases that match TRBD2. Germline V gene sequence: CDR1 SGHRS, CDR2 YFSETQ. The CDR3 is 14 amino acids. J was trimmed by 1 base and V by 2 bases; bases with no gene match: 2.